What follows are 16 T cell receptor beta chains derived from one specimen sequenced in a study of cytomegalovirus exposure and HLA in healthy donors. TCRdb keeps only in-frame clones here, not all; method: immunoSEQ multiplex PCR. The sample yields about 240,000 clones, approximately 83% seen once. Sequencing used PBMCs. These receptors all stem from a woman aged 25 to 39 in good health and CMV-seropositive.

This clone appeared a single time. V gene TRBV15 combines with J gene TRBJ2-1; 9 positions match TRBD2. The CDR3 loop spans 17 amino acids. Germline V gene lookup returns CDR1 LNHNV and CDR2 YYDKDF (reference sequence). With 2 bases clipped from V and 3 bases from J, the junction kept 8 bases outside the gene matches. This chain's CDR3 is CATSRLIAGEYYNEQFF. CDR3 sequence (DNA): TGTGCCACCAGCAGACTAATAGCGGGAGAGTACTACAATGAGCAGTTCTTC.

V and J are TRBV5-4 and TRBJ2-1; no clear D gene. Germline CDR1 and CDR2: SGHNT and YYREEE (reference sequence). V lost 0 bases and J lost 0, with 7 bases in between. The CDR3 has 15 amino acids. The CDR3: CASSLAVSSYNEQFF. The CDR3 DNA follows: TGTGCCAGCAGCTTGGCGGTTAGCTCCTACAATGAGCAGTTCTTC.

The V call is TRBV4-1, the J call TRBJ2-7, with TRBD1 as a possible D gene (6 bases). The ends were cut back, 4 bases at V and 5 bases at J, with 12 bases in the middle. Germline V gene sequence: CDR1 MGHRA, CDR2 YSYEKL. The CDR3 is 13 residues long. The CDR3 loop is CASSLLGDNEQYF. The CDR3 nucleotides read TGCGCCAGCAGCCTTTTAGGGGACAACGAGCAGTACTTC.

The CDR3 DNA follows: TGTGCCAGCGGAGATGGGACATACTCCTACAATGAGCAGTTCTTC. Its translation is CASGDGTYSYNEQFF. The chain joins TRBV7-8 to TRBJ2-1, with a weak D call TRBD1 (6 bases). The CDR3 has 15 amino acids. V lost 8 bases to trimming and J lost 0 bases, with 14 bases between them. The germline V gene encodes CDR1 SGHVS and CDR2 FQNEAQ.

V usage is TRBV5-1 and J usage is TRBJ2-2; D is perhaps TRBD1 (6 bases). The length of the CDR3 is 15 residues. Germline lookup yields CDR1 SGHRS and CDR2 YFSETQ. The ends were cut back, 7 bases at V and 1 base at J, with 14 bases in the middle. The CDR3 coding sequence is TGCGCCAGCCGGCCGGAGACAGGGAACACCGGGGAGCTGTTTTTT. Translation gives CASRPETGNTGELFF.

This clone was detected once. CDR3 in DNA: TGTGCCAGCAGTTTGGGGGGACTAGCTTACTACGAGCAGTACTTC. Its protein is CASSLGGLAYYEQYF. This chain connects TRBV27 to TRBJ2-7, with 9 positions matching TRBD2. The CDR3 sequence is 15 residues long. Germline V gene data show CDR1 as MNHEY and CDR2 as SMNVEV (reference sequence). The V and J ends lost 3 bases and 3 bases, in that order; junction bases with no gene match: 6.

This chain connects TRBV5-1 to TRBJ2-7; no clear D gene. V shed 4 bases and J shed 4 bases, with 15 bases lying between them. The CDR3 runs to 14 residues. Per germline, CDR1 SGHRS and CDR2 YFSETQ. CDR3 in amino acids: CASSADGGAYEQYF. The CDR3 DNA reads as TGCGCCAGCAGCGCGGATGGCGGTGCGTACGAGCAGTACTTC.

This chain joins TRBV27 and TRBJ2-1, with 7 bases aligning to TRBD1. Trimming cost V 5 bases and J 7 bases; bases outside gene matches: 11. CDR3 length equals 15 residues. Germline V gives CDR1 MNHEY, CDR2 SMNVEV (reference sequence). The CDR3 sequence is CASSPTGYMINEQFF. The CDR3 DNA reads TGTGCCAGCAGTCCGACAGGGTACATGATAAATGAGCAGTTCTTC.

Here the CDR3 reads CASSFIAGRLETQYF. The CDR3 DNA follows: TGTGCCAGCAGTTTCATAGCGGGAAGGTTGGAGACCCAGTACTTC. The rearrangement joins TRBV27 to TRBJ2-5; 8 bases agree with TRBD2. With 3 bases clipped from V and 5 bases from J, the junction kept 8 bases outside the gene matches. CDR3 size: 15 residues. CDR1 is MNHEY, CDR2 SMNVEV, per germline (reference sequence).

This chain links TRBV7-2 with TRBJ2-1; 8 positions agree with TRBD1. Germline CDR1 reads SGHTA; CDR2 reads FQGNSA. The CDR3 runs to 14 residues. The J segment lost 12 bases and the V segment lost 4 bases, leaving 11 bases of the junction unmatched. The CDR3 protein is CASSSSQGALGQFF. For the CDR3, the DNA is TGTGCCAGCAGCTCGAGCCAGGGGGCGTTAGGGCAGTTCTTC.

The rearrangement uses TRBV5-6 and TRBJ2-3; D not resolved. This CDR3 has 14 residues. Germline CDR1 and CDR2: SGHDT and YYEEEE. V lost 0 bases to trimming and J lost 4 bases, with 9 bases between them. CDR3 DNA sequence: TGTGCCAGCAGCTTGGGTCTAACTGCAGATACGCAGTATTTT. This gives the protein CASSLGLTADTQYF.

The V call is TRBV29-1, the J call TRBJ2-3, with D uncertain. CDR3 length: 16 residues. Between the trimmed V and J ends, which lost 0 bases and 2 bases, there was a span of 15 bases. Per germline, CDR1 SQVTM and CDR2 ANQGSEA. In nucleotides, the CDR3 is TGCAGCGTTGAAGAGGGCTCCCCTCCCGACACAGATACGCAGTATTTT. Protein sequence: CSVEEGSPPDTDTQYF.

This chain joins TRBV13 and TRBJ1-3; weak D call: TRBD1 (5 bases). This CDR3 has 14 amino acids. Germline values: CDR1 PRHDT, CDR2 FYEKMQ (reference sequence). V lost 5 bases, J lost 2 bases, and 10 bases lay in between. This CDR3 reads CASSLGGAGNTIYF. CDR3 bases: TGTGCCAGCAGCCTTGGGGGGGCTGGAAACACCATATATTTT.

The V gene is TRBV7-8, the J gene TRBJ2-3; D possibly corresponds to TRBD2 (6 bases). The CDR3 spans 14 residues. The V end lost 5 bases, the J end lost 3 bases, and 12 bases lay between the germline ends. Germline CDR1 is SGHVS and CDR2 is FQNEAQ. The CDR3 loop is CASSPRRVTDTQYF. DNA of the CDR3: TGTGCCAGCAGCCCCCGGAGGGTTACAGATACGCAGTATTTT.

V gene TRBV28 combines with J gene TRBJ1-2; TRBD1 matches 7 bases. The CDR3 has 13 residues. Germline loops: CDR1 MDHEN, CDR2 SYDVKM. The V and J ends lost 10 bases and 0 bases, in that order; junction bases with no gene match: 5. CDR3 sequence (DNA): TGTGCCATCTTGACAGGGACTAACTATGGCTACACCTTC. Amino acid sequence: CAILTGTNYGYTF.

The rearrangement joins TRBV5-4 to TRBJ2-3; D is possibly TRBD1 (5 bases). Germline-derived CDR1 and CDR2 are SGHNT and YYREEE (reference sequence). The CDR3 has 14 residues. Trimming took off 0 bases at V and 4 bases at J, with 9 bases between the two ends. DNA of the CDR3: TGTGCCAGCAGCTTGGCGCAGGGCTCAGATACGCAGTATTTT. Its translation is CASSLAQGSDTQYF.